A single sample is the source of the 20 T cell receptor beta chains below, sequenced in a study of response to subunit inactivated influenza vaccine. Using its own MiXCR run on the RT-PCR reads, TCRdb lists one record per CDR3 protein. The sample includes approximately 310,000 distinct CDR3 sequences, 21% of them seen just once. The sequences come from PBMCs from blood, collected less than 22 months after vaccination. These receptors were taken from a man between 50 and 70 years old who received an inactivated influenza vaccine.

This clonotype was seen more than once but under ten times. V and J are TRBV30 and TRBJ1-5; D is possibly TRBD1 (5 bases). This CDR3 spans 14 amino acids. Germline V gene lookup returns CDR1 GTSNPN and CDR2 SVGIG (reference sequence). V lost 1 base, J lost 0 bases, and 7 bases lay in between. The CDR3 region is CAWSEGVSNQPQHF. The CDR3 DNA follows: TGTGCCTGGAGTGAAGGGGTTAGCAATCAGCCCCAGCATTTT.

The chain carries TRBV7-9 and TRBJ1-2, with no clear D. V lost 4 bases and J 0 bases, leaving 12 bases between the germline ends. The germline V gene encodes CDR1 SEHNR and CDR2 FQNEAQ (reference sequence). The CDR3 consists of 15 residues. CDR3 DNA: TGTGCCAGCAGCTGGGCCACACCGGCTAACTATGGCTACACCTTC. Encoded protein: CASSWATPANYGYTF.

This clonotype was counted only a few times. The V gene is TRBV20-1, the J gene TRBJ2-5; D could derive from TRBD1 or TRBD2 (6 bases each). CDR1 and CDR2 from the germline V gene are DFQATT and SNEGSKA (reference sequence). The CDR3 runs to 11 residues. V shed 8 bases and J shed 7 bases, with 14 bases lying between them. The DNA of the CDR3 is TGCAGTACTGGGGGGCAGGGGACCCAGTACTTC. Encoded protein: CSTGGQGTQYF.

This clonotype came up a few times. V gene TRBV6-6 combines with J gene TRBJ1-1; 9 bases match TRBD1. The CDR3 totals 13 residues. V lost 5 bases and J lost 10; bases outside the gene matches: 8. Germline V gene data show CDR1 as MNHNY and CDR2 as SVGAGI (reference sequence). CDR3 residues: CASSPGTGSAAFF. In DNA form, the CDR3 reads TGTGCCAGCAGTCCCGGGACAGGGTCCGCAGCTTTCTTT.

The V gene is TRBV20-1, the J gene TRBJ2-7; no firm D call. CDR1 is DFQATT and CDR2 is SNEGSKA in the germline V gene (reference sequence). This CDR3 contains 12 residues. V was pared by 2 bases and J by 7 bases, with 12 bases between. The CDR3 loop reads CSARLLQTEQYF. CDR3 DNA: TGCAGTGCTAGACTGCTTCAGACAGAGCAGTACTTC.

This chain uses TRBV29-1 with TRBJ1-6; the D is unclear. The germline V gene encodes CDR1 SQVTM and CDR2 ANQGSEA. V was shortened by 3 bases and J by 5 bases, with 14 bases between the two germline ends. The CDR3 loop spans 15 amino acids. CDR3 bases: TGCAGCGTTGATATACCCGAGGCCCATAATTCACCCCTCCACTTT. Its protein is CSVDIPEAHNSPLHF.

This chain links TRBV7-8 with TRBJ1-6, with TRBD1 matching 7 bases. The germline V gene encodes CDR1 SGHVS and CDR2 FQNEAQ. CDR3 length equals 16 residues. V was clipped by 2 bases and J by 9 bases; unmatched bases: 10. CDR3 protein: CASSLFTAGGGSPLHF. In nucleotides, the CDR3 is TGTGCCAGCAGCTTATTTACGGCAGGGGGGGGTTCACCCCTCCACTTT.

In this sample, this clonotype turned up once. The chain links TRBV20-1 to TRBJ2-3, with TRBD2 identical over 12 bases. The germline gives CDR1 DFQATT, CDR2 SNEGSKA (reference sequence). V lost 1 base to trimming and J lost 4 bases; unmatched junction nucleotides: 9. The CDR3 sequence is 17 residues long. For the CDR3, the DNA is TGCAGTGCTAGAGCTCTCCCCTCTAGCGGGAGGGCAGATACGCAGTATTTT. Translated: CSARALPSSGRADTQYF.

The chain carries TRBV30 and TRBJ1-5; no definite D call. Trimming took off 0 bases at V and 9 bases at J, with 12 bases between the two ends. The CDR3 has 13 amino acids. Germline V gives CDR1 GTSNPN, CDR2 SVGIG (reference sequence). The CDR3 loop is CAWSVAGRGPQHF. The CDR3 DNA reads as TGTGCCTGGAGTGTGGCGGGTCGGGGGCCCCAGCATTTT.

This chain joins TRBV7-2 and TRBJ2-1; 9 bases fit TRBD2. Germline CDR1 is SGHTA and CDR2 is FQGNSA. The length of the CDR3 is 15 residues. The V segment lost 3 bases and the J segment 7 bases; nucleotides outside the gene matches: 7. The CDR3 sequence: CASSFSGSWGNEQFF. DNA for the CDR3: TGTGCCAGCAGCTTTAGCGGGAGCTGGGGGAATGAGCAGTTCTTC. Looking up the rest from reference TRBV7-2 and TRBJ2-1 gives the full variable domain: GAGVSQSPSNKVTEKGKDVELRCDPISGHTALYWYRQSLGQGLEFLIYFQGNSAPDKSGLPSDRFSAERTGGSVSTLTIQRTQQEDSAVYLCASSFSGSWGNEQFFGPGTRLTVL.

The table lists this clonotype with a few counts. The DNA for the CDR3 is TGCGCCAGCAGCTTGGGCGCCCCGGGGCAGTTCTTC. As protein: CASSLGAPGQFF. The chain couples TRBV5-1 to TRBJ2-1; the D is unclear. Between the trimmed V and J ends, which lost 0 bases and 12 bases, there was a span of 10 bases. From germline, CDR1 is SGHRS and CDR2 YFSETQ. The CDR3 covers 12 residues. Supplemented by reference TRBV5-1 and TRBJ2-1, the full variable domain reads KAGVTQTPRYLIKTRGQQVTLSCSPISGHRSVSWYQQTPGQGLQFLFEYFSETQRNKGNFPGRFSGRQFSNSRSEMNVSTLELGDSALYLCASSLGAPGQFFGPGTRLTVL.

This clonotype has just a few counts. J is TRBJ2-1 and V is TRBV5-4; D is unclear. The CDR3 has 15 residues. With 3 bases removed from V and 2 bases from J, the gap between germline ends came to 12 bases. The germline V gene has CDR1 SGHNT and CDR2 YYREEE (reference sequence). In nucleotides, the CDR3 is TGTGCCAGCAGCTCGGATCGAGGAGCCTACAATGAGCAGTTCTTC. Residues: CASSSDRGAYNEQFF.

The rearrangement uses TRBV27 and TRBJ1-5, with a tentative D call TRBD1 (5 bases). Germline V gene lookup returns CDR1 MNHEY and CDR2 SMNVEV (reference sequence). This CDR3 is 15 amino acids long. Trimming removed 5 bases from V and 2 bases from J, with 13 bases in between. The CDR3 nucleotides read TGTGCCAGCAGTATGACAGTGGGTGGCAATCAGCCCCAGCATTTT. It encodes CASSMTVGGNQPQHF.

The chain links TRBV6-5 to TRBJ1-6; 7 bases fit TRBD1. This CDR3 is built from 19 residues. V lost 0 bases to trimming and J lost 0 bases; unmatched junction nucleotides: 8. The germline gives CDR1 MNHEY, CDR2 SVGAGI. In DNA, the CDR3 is TGTGCCAGCAGTTACTCGAGACAGGGTCGGACCTCCTATAATTCACCCCTCCACTTT. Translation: CASSYSRQGRTSYNSPLHF.

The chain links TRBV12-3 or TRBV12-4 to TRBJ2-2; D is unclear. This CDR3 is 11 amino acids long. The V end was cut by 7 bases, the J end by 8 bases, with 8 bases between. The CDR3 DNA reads TGTGCCAGCATTAACTCAGGGGAGCTGTTTTTT. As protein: CASINSGELFF.

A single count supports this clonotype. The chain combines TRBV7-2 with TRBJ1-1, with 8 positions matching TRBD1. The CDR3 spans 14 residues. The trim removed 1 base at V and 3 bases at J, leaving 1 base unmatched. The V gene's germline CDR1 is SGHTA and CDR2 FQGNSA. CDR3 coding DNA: TGTGCCAGCAGCTTAGGGACAGGGCACACTGAAGCTTTCTTT. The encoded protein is CASSLGTGHTEAFF.

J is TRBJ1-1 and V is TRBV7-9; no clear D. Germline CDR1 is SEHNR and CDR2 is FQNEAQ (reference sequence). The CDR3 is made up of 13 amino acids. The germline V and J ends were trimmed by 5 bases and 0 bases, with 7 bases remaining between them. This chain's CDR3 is CASSPVMNTEAFF. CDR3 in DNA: TGTGCCAGCAGCCCGGTAATGAACACTGAAGCTTTCTTT. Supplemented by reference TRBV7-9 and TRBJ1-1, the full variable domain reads DTGVSQNPRHKITKRGQNVTFRCDPISEHNRLYWYRQTLGQGPEFLTYFQNEAQLEKSRLLSDRFSAERPKGSFSTLEIQRTEQGDSAMYLCASSPVMNTEAFFGQGTRLTVV.

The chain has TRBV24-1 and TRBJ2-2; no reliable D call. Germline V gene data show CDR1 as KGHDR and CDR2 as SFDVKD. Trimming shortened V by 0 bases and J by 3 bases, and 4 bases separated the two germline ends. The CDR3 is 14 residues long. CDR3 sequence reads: CATSDLLDTGELFF. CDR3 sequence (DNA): TGTGCCACCAGTGATTTGCTAGACACCGGGGAGCTGTTTTTT.

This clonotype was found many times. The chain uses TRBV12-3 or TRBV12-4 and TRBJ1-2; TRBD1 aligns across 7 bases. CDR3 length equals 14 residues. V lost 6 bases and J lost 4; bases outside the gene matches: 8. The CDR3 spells CASSEPGQPYGYTF. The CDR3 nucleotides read TGTGCCAGCAGCGAACCGGGACAGCCCTATGGCTACACCTTC.

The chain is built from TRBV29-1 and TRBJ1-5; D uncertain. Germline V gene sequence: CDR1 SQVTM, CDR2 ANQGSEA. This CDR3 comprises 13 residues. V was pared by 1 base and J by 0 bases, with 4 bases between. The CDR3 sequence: CSVEAGSNQPQHF. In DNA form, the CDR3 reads TGCAGCGTTGAAGCGGGTAGCAATCAGCCCCAGCATTTT.